The T cell receptor (beta chain) under discussion was sequenced for a study of T cells after yellow fever vaccination. TCRdb ran MiXCR on the 5' RACE reads and lists one entry per CDR3 protein. This table has 70,000 or so distinct CDR3 sequences, around 5% appearing once. Whole-study findings and limits: Clones that expanded after primary vaccination mostly reappeared after the booster (just over 95% CD4, 88% CD8). The appearance of a small share of clonotypes in both CD4 and CD8 compartments was observed.

This clonotype was seen ten or more times. Its antigen remains unknown. The sequences come from CD4+ T cells sorted from PBMCs, collected roughly 15 days after the first yellow fever vaccination. This TCR came from a man aged 18 to 30 who received the YFV17D yellow fever vaccine.

The CDR3 loop reads CASSFGERTQYF. CDR3 sequence (DNA): TGTGCCAGCAGTTTTGGGGAGCGGACCCAGTACTTC. The V and J genes are TRBV12-3 or TRBV12-4 and TRBJ2-5, with D maybe TRBD2 (5 bases). V lost 3 bases to trimming and J lost 7 bases, with 9 bases between them. The CDR3 consists of 12 residues.